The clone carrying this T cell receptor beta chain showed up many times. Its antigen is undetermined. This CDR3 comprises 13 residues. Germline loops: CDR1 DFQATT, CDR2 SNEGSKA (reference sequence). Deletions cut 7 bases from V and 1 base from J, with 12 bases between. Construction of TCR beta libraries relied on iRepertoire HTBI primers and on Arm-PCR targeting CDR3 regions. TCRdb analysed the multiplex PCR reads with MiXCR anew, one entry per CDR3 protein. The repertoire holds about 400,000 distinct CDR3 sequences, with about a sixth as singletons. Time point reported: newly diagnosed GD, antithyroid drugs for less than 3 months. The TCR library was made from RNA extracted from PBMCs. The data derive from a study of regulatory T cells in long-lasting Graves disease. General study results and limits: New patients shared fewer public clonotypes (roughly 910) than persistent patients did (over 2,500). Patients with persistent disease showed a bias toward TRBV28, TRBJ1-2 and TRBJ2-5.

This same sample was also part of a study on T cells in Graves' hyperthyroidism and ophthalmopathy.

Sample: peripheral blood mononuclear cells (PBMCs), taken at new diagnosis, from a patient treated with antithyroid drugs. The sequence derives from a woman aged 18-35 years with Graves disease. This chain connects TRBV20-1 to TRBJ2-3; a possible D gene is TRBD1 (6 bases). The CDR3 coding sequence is TGCAGTGGAAACAGGGACCGCACAGATACGCAGTATTTT. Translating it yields CSGNRDRTDTQYF.